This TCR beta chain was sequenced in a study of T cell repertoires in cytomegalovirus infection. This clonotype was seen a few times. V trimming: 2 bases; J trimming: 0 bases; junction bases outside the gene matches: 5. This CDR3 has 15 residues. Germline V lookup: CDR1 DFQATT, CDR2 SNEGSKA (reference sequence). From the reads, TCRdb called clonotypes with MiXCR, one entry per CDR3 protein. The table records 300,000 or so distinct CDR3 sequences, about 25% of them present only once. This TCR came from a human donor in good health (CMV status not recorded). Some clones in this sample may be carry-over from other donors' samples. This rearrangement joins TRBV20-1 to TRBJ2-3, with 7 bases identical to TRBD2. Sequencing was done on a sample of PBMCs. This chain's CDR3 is CSARPLAWSTDTQYF. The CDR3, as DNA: TGCAGTGCTAGACCACTAGCGTGGAGCACAGATACGCAGTATTTT.